The 9 T cell receptor beta chains reported below all come from one sample, sequenced in a study of response to subunit inactivated influenza vaccine. TCRdb reprocessed the RT-PCR reads with MiXCR, giving one entry per CDR3 protein. The table shows 540,000 or so distinct CDR3 sequences, with under 15% occurring only once. The sequenced sample was PBMCs from blood, obtained roughly 45 days after vaccination. The receptors were sampled from a man aged 50 to 59 who received an inactivated influenza vaccine.

There are a few counts of this clonotype. The chain recombines TRBV6-2 or TRBV6-3 with TRBJ2-7; no clear D gene. Germline loops: CDR1 MNHEY, CDR2 SVGEGT. Trimming stripped 7 bases from V and 0 bases from J, with 13 bases between. CDR3 length equals 14 residues. This CDR3 is CASTPETASYEQYF. CDR3 nucleotides: TGTGCCAGCACCCCAGAGACTGCCTCCTACGAGCAGTACTTC.

This chain links TRBV5-8 with TRBJ1-5, with D uncertain. The CDR3 sequence is 17 residues long. Trimming removed 0 bases from V and 0 bases from J, with 13 bases in between. Germline V gene lookup returns CDR1 SGHTS and CDR2 YDEGEE. The CDR3 reads CASSLVLTRFSNQPQHF. The DNA for the CDR3 is TGTGCCAGCAGCTTGGTTCTGACGAGGTTTAGCAATCAGCCCCAGCATTTT.

The V call is TRBV6-2 or TRBV6-3, the J call TRBJ2-2; D might be TRBD2 (6 bases). Trimming cost V 3 bases and J 5 bases, with 13 bases left between them. The length of the CDR3 is 15 residues. Germline-derived CDR1 and CDR2 are MNHEY and SVGEGT. CDR3 region: CASSYYGGMTGELFF. The CDR3 DNA sequence: TGTGCCAGCAGTTATTATGGCGGGATGACCGGGGAGCTGTTTTTT.

This clonotype was picked up many times. The V call is TRBV12-3 or TRBV12-4, the J call TRBJ1-4; no firm D call. The CDR3 spans 15 residues. V lost 5 bases and J lost 3, with 13 bases in between. CDR3 in amino acids: CASSMRTDSNEKLFF. For the CDR3, the DNA is TGTGCCAGCAGTATGCGGACTGACTCTAATGAAAAACTGTTTTTT.

The chain employs TRBV7-8 and TRBJ2-7, with D possibly being TRBD1 (6 bases). The CDR3 is 14 amino acids. The germline V gene encodes CDR1 SGHVS and CDR2 FQNEAQ. The V end lost 5 bases, the J end lost 2 bases, and 13 bases lay between the germline ends. CDR3 region: CASSPGTITYEQYF. CDR3 nucleotides: TGTGCCAGCAGCCCGGGGACAATTACCTACGAGCAGTACTTC. Looking up the rest from reference TRBV7-8 and TRBJ2-7 gives the full variable domain: GAGVSQSPRYKVAKRGQDVALRCDPISGHVSLFWYQQALGQGPEFLTYFQNEAQLDKSGLPSDRFFAERPEGSVSTLKIQRTQQEDSAVYLCASSPGTITYEQYFGPGTRLTVT.

This clonotype was counted only a few times. The chain employs TRBV30 and TRBJ1-2, with D hard to call. This CDR3 region has 11 residues. The V gene's germline CDR1 is GTSNPN and CDR2 SVGIG (reference sequence). Trimming cost V 2 bases and J 6 bases, with 7 bases left between them. The CDR3 protein is CAWSRGNGYTF. CDR3 nucleotides: TGTGCCTGGAGTAGAGGGAATGGCTACACCTTC.

This clonotype was seen more than once but under ten times. The chain carries TRBV7-9 and TRBJ2-2, with 9 bases that match TRBD2. J was trimmed by 7 bases and V by 8 bases; bases with no gene match: 14. This CDR3 contains 16 residues. CDR1 and CDR2 from the germline V gene are SEHNR and FQNEAQ (reference sequence). Here the CDR3 DNA reads TGTGCCAGCGAGACTAGCGGTCGGAGGGCCCTCGGGGAGCTGTTTTTT. It yields the protein CASETSGRRALGELFF.

This clonotype has a handful of counts. CDR3 DNA sequence: TGTGCCAGCAGTTTAATAGGGGGCGTCAATCAGCCCCAGCATTTT. Its translation is CASSLIGGVNQPQHF. This chain links TRBV12-3 or TRBV12-4 with TRBJ1-5; 7 positions agree with TRBD1. With V trimmed by 2 bases and J by 3 bases, 4 bases remained unmatched. The CDR3 sequence is 15 residues long.

This chain links TRBV12-3 or TRBV12-4 with TRBJ2-1, with D possibly being TRBD1 (5 bases). CDR3 length equals 13 residues. Trimming shortened V by 1 base and J by 5 bases, and 6 bases separated the two germline ends. The CDR3 sequence is CASSLVGDNEQFF. The CDR3 DNA is TGTGCCAGCAGTTTAGTAGGGGACAATGAGCAGTTCTTC.